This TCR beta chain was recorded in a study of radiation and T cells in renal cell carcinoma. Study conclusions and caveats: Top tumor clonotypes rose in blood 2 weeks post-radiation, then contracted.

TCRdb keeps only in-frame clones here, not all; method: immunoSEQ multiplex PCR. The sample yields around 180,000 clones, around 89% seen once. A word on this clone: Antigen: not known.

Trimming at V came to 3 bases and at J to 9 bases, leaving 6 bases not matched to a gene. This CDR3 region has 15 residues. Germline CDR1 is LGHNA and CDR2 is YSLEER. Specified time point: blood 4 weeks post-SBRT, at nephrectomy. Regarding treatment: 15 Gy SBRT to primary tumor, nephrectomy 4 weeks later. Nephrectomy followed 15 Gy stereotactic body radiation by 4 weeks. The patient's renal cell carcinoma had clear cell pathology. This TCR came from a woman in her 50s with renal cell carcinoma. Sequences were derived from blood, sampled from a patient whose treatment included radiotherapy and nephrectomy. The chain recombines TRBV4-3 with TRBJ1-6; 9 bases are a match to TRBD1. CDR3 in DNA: TGCGCCAGCAGCCACCTGGGACAGGGCGGTTCACCCCTCCACTTT. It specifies CASSHLGQGGSPLHF.